This record covers a single T cell receptor beta chain. Some clones are missing from TCRdb's copy, which holds only in-frame ones; the method was immunoSEQ multiplex PCR. The sample comprises roughly 200,000 clones, roughly nine tenths of which are singletons, and 5.5% to 7.5% rests with the top ten. The CDR3 sequence is 15 residues long. Between the trimmed V and J ends, which lost 3 bases and 1 base, there was a span of 11 bases. Germline-derived CDR1 and CDR2 are LNHDA and SQIVND (reference sequence). The sample originates from a study of blood T cell repertoires in COVID-19. Study as a whole: The analysed material was cDNA or gDNA that came from T cells, B-cell-depleted T cells, or PBMCs.

The clonotype comes from a man between 40 and 49 years old with acute or convalescent COVID-19. The specimen sequenced was peripheral blood. This chain links TRBV19 with TRBJ2-3; D is possibly TRBD2 (7 bases). The CDR3 bases are TGTGCCAGTAGTATTAGGCGGGGGCGCACAGATACGCAGTATTTT. Protein sequence: CASSIRRGRTDTQYF. Looking up the rest from reference TRBV19 and TRBJ2-3 gives the full variable domain: DGGITQSPKYLFRKEGQNVTLSCEQNLNHDAMYWYRQDPGQGLRLIYYSQIVNDFQKGDIAEGYSVSREKKESFPLTVTSAQKNPTAFYLCASSIRRGRTDTQYFGPGTRLTVL.